Listed here is a single T cell receptor beta chain. This CDR3 has 14 amino acids. With 4 bases removed from V and 6 bases from J, the gap between germline ends came to 13 bases. Germline CDR1 is SGHNT and CDR2 is YYREEE (reference sequence). Assay used: immunoSEQ multiplex PCR; TCRdb lists only in-frame clones, some missing. The data show about 390,000 clones, approximately 89% seen once. This sample stems from a study of blood T cell repertoires in COVID-19. The clonotype originates from a woman aged 60-75 years with COVID-19, enrolled during active disease. This chain links TRBV5-4 with TRBJ2-2; D is undetermined. The specimen sequenced was peripheral blood. CDR3 region: CASSRLIESGELFF. The CDR3 region has the DNA TGTGCCAGCAGCCGACTTATTGAGTCCGGGGAGCTGTTTTTT.